This T cell receptor beta chain was retrieved from a study of regulatory T cells in long-lasting Graves disease. This clonotype was seen many times. Time point of the sample: newly diagnosed GD, antithyroid drugs for less than 3 months. The TCR library was made from RNA that had been extracted from PBMCs in TRIzol. Relying on iRepertoire HTBI primers and Arm-PCR of CDR3 regions, the team built TCR beta libraries. Original analysis: Sequenced samples collectively carried roughly 60 TRBV and around 15 TRBJ segments. TCRdb itself ran the multiplex PCR reads through MiXCR, one entry per CDR3 protein. The V and J calls were not made by the authors but by TCRdb's processing. Counted here are 520,000 or so distinct CDR3 sequences, around 11% occurring once; the ten biggest clones make up about 8.9%. Trimming pared 5 bases from V and 3 bases from J, leaving 16 bases between. This CDR3 has 15 residues. The germline gives CDR1 MNHEY, CDR2 SMNVEV (reference sequence).

The same specimen was also included in a second study, on T cells in Graves' hyperthyroidism and ophthalmopathy.

The genes are TRBV27 and TRBJ1-2; tentative D call: TRBD1 (5 bases). The receptor was derived from a woman aged 25-40 years with Graves disease. Sequences were derived from peripheral blood mononuclear cells (PBMCs), sampled at new diagnosis, from a patient treated with antithyroid drugs. Here the CDR3 DNA reads TGTGCCAGCAGTCGCCTAAGGGGAATGGACTATGGCTACACCTTC. It translates to CASSRLRGMDYGYTF.